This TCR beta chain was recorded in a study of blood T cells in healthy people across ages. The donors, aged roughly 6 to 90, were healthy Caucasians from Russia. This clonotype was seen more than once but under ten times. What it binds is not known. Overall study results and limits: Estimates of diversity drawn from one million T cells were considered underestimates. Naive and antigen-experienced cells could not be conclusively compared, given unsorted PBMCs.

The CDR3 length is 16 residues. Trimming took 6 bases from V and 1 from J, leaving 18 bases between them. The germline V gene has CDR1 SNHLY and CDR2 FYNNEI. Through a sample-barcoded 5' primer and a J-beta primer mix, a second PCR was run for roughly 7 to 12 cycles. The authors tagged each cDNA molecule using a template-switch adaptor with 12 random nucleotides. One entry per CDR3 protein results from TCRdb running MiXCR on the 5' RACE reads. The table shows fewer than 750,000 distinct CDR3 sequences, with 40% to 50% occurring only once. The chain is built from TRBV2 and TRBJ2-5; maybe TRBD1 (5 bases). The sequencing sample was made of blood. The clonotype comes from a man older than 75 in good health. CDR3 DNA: TGTGCCAGCAGACAGGACACGGCCTTCCCCCAAGAGACCCAGTACTTC. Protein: CASRQDTAFPQETQYF.